The rows below give T cell receptor beta chains drawn from one sample of a study of CXCR3-negative and CXCR3-positive naive CD8 T cells. TCRdb reprocessed the 5' RACE reads, keeping one entry per CDR3 protein, no DNA. The listing contains 150,000 to 180,000 distinct CDR3 sequences. The sample consisted of naive CXCR3+ CD8+ T cells from blood. The origin of the receptors is a human donor in good health. Some clones in this sample may be carry-over from other donors' samples. Both conserved end residues are part of each CDR3.

>TRBV4-1|TRBJ2-5
CASSQHTGATETQYF
>TRBV28|TRBJ2-7
CASSLLIRDEQYF
>TRBV28|TRBJ2-7
CASSLSGQGYEQYF
>TRBV4-1|TRBJ2-7
CASSYTPGTSWDEQYF
>TRBV29-1|TRBJ1-2
CSVEDTGGLVYGYTF
>TRBV28|TRBJ1-1
CASSPGQIVNTEAFF
>TRBV7-9|TRBJ2-3
CASSPPGGDADTQYF
>TRBV2|TRBJ2-1
CASSTKGGDLGRDEQFF
>TRBV7-9|TRBJ2-2
CASSFWTSSTGELFF
>TRBV29-1|TRBJ2-5
CSVEEGWSRTQYF
>TRBV13|TRBJ2-5
CASSLRLVQETQYF
>TRBV20-1|TRBJ1-1
CSARDTPDSWDTEAFF
>TRBV12-3/TRBV12-4|TRBJ1-5
CASSPDRGNQPQHF
>TRBV7-9|TRBJ2-7
CASSDLRRGGGEQYF
>TRBV9|TRBJ1-1
CASSPWTGMNTEAFF
>TRBV7-3|TRBJ2-1
CASSLGYDEQFF
>TRBV12-3/TRBV12-4|TRBJ2-5
CASSSLRRTGQGETQYF
>TRBV9|TRBJ2-3
CASSGSGYRVIDTQYF
>TRBV6-2/TRBV6-3|TRBJ2-7
CASNQRDNSYEQYF
>TRBV29-1|TRBJ1-1
CSARVLNTEAFF
>TRBV29-1|TRBJ2-2
CSVEGSQGRLEGELFF
>TRBV13|TRBJ2-3
CASSPRQDRTTDTQYF
>TRBV28|TRBJ1-5
CASSREAGAISNQPQHF
>TRBV20-1|TRBJ2-7
CSARPGGPYEQYF
>TRBV4-3|TRBJ2-4
CASSQLTLVGGGAEAKNIQYF
>TRBV29-1|TRBJ2-2
CSVGPGNTGELFF
>TRBV28|TRBJ1-5
CASGEPRGRQPQHF
>TRBV6-2/TRBV6-3|TRBJ1-2
CASSYSNLYQDRGDHGYTF